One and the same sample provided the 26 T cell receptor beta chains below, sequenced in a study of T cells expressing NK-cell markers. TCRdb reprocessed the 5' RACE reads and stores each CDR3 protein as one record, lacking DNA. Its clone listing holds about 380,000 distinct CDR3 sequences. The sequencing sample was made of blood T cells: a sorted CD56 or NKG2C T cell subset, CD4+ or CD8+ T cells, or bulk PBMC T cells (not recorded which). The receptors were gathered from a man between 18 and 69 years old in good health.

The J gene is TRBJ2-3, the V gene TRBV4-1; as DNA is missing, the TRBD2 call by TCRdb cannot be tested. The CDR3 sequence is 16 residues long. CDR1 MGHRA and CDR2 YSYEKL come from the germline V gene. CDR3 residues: CASSQSKTSGTDTQYF.

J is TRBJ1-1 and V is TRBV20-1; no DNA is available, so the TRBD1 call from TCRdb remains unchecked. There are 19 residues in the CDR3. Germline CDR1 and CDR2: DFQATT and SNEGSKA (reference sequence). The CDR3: CSARDPYAGQGNLNTEAFF.

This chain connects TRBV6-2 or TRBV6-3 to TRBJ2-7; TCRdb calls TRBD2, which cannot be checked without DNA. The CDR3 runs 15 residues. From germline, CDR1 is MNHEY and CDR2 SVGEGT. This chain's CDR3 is CASSHRDYKGREQYF.

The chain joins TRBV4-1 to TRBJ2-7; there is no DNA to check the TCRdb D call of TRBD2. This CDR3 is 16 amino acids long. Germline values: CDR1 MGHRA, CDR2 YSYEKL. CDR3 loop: CASSYNPRKVTYEQYF.

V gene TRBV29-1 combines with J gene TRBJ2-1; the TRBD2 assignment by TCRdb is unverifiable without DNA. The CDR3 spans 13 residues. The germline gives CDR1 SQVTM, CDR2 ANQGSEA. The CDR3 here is CSHKGLGWDEQFF.

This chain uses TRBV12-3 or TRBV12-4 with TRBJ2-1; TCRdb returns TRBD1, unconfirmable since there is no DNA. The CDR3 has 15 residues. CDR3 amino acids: CASRRDRDSYNEQFF.

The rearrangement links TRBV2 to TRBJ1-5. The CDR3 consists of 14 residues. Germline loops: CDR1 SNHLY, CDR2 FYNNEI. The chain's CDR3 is CASRDSHLLQPQHF.

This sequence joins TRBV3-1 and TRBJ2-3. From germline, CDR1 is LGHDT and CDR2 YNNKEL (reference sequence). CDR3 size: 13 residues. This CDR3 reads CASSRSVAGTQYF.

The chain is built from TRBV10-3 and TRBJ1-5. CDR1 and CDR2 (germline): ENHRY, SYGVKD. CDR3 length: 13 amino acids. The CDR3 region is CAISELENQPQHF.

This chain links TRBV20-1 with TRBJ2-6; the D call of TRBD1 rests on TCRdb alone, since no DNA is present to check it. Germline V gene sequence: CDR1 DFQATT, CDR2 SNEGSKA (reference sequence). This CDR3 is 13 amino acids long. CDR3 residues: CSARTDGANVLTF.

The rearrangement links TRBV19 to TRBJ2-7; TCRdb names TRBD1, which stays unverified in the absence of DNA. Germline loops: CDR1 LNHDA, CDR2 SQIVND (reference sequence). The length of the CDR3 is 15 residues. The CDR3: CASSKARQGANEQYF. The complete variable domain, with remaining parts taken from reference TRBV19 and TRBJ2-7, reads DGGITQSPKYLFRKEGQNVTLSCEQNLNHDAMYWYRQDPGQGLRLIYYSQIVNDFQKGDIAEGYSVSREKKESFPLTVTSAQKNPTAFYLCASSKARQGANEQYFGPGTRLTVT.

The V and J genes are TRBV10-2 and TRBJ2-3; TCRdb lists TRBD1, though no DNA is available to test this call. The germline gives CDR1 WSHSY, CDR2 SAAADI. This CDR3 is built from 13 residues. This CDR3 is CASKGSGPDTQYF.

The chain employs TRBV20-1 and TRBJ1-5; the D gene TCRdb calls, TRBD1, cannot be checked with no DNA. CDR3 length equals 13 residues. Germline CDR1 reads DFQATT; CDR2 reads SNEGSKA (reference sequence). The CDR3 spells CSAREGATQPQHF.

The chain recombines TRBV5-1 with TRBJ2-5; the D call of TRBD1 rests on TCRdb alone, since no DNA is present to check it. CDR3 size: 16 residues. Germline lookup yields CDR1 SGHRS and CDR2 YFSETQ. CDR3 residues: CASSTGQGGAQETQYF.

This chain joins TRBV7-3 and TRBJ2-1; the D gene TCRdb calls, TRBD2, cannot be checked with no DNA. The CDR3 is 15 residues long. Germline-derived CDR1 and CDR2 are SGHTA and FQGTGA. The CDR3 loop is CASSHNRAYMNEQFF.

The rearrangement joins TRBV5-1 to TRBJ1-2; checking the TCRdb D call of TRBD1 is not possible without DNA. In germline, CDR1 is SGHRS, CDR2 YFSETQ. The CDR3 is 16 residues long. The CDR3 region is CASRPNTGTAYEGYTF.

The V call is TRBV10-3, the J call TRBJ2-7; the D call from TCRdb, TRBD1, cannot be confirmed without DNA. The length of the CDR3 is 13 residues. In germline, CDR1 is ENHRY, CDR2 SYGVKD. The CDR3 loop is CAIRTGGNGEQYF.

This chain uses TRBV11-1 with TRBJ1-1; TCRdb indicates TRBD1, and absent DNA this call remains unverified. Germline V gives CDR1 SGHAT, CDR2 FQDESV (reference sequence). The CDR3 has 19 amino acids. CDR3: CASSSYLTIRDRGNTEAFF.

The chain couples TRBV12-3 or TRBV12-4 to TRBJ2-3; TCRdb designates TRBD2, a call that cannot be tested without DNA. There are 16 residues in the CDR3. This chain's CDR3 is CASSPGTQGRGDTQYF.

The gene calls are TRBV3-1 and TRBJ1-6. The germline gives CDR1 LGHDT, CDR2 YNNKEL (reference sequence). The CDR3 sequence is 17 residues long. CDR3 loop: CASSQEIGQIDNSPLHF.

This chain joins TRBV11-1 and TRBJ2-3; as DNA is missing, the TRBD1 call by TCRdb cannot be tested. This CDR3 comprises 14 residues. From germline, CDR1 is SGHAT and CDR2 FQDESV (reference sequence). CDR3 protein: CASSTPTGKDTQYF.

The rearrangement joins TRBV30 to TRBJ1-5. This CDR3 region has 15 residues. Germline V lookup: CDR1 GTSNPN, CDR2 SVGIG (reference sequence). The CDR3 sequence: CAWSVSRYSNQPQHF.

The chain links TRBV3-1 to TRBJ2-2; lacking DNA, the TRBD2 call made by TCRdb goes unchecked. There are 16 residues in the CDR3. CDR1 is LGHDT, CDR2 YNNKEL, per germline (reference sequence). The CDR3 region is CASSRWSSGVQGELFF.

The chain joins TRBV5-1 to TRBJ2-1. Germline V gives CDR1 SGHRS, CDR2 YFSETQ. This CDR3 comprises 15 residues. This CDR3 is CASSLGPQSYNEQFF. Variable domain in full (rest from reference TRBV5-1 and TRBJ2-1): KAGVTQTPRYLIKTRGQQVTLSCSPISGHRSVSWYQQTPGQGLQFLFEYFSETQRNKGNFPGRFSGRQFSNSRSEMNVSTLELGDSALYLCASSLGPQSYNEQFFGPGTRLTVL.

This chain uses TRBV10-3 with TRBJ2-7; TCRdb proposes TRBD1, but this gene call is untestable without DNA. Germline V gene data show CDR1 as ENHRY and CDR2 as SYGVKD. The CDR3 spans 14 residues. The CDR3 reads CAISPGATSYEQYF.

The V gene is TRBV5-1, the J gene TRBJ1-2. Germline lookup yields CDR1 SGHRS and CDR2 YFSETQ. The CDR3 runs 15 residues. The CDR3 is CASSLARTELGGYTF. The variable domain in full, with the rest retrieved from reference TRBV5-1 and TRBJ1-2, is KAGVTQTPRYLIKTRGQQVTLSCSPISGHRSVSWYQQTPGQGLQFLFEYFSETQRNKGNFPGRFSGRQFSNSRSEMNVSTLELGDSALYLCASSLARTELGGYTFGSGTRLTVV.